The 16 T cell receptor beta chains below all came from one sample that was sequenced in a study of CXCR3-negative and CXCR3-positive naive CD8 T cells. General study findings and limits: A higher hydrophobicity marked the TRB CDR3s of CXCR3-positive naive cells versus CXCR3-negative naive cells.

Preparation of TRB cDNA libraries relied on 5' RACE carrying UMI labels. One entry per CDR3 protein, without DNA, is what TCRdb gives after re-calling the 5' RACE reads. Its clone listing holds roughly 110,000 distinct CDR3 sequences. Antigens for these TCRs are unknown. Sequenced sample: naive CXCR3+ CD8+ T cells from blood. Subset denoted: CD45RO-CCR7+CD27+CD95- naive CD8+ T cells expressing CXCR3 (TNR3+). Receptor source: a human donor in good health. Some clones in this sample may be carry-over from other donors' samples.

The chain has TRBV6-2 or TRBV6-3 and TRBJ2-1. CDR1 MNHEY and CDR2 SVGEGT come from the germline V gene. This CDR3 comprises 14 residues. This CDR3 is CASSLGLLDNEQFF.

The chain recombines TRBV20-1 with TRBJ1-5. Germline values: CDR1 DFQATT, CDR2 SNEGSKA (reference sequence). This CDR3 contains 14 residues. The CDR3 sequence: CSALDSYSNQPQHF.

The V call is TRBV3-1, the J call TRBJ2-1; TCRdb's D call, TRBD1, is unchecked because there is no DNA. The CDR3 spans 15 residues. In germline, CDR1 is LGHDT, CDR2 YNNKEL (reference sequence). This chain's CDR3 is CASRRIQGGYNEQFF.

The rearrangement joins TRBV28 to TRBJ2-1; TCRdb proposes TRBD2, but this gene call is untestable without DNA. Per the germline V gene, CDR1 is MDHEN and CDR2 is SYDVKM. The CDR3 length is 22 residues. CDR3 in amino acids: CASSPYPSSAGGLPKSYNEQFF.

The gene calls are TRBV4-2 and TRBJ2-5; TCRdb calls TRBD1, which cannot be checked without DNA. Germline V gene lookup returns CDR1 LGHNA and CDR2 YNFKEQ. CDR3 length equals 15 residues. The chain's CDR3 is CASSQPGPRGETQYF.

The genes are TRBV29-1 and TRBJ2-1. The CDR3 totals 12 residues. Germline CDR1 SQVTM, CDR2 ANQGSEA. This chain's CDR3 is CSVEGNYNEQFF.

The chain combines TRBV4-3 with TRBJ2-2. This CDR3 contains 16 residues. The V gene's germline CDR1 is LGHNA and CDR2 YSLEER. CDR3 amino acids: CASSQDIGINTGELFF.

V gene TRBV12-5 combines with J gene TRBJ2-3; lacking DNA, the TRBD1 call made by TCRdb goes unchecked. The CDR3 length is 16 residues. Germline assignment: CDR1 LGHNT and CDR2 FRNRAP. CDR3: CASGFISGTVSDTQYF.

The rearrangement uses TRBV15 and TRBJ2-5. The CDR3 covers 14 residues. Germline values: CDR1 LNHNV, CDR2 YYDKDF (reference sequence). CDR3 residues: CATSTGGDQETQYF.

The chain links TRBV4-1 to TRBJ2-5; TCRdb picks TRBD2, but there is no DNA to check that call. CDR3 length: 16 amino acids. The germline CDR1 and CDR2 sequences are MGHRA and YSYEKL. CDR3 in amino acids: CASSRRTSGGKETQYF.

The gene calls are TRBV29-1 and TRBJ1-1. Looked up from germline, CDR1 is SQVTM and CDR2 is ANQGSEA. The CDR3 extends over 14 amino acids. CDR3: CSVEDRRGNTEAFF.

The CDR3: CASSRPEGAGELFF. The chain recombines TRBV7-3 with TRBJ2-2; lacking DNA, the TRBD2 call made by TCRdb goes unchecked. There are 14 residues in the CDR3. Germline assignment: CDR1 SGHTA and CDR2 FQGTGA.

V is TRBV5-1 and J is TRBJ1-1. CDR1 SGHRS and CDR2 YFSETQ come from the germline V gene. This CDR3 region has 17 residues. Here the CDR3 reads CASSPDLGAGLNTEAFF.

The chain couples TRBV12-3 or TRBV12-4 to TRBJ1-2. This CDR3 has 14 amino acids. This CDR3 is CASRGLQGNYGYTF.

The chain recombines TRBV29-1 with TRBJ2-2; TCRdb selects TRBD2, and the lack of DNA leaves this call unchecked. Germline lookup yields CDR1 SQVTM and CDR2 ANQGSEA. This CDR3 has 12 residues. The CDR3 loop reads CSVGLTTGELFF.

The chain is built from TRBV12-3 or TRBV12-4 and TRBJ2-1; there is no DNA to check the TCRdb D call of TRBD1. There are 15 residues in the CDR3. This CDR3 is CASIPGQGVYNEQFF.